This T cell receptor (beta chain) derives from a study of radiotherapy plus CTLA-4 blockade in lung cancer. Overall study context: Of the patients, about 20% showed objective responses and approximately 34% attained disease control.

As for this clone: As yet, its antigen is unknown.

Study-wide findings and caveats: In blood, after radiotherapy plus ipilimumab, tumor-derived TCR clones expanded. The best predictor of response was reported to be early blood T cell clone dynamics, with interferon-beta.

CDR3 length: 11 amino acids. Germline V gene lookup returns CDR1 MNHEY and CDR2 SMNVEV (reference sequence). Trimming removed 3 bases at V and 5 bases at J, with 4 bases between. The table came from immunoSEQ multiplex PCR; TCRdb's copy has only in-frame clones and leaves some out. The data show about 30,000 clones, with roughly 83% seen just once and 15% to 20% held by the top ten. The chain carries TRBV27 and TRBJ2-5; D not resolved. This TCR was sampled from a human donor with non-small cell lung cancer that progressed on radiotherapy plus ipilimumab. This sample comprised peripheral blood, obtained from a patient treated with radiotherapy plus ipilimumab. The CDR3 DNA is TGTGCCAGCAGTTTGGGGGAGACCCAGTACTTC. Amino acid sequence: CASSLGETQYF.